The rows below give T cell receptor beta chains drawn from one sample of a study of OX40 agonist ivuxolimab in advanced cancers. The protocol was immunoSEQ multiplex PCR, while the TCRdb copy is restricted to in-frame clones and leaves out a portion. This table holds approximately 74,000 clones, about 89% found once. This material consisted of CD4+ or CD8+ T cells sorted from blood, taken in a trial of the OX40 agonist ivuxolimab. The receptors were sampled from an adult with an advanced solid tumor such as melanoma, head and neck, liver or kidney cancer. Each CDR3 is given with its conserved first and last residue. A D gene is named only where the DNA matches it firmly. Size tells how often a clone was seen (once, few, many) or the class of an expanded clone, and some rows leave it out.

size,V,J,D,CDR3,DNA
-,TRBV5-6,TRBJ2-5,TRBD2,CASRAGLAGVLETQYF,TGTGCCAGCAGGGCGGGACTAGCGGGAGTGTTAGAGACCCAGTACTTC
-,TRBV25-1,TRBJ2-5,TRBD1,CASSEEGAGETQYF,TGTGCCAGCAGTGAAGAGGGGGCTGGAGAGACCCAGTACTTC
-,TRBV6-1,TRBJ2-2,TRBD2,CASIGVAGGAGELFF,TGTGCCAGCATCGGGGTAGCGGGAGGGGCCGGGGAGCTGTTTTTT
once,TRBV6-5,TRBJ2-7,-,CASTEGSPEQYF,TGTGCCAGCACAGAAGGCTCCCCGGAGCAGTACTTC
once,TRBV5-5,TRBJ1-5,-,CASSLQDSNQPQHF,TGTGCCAGCAGCTTGCAGGATAGCAATCAGCCCCAGCATTTT
once,TRBV19,TRBJ1-4,TRBD1,CASSNDRGGGKLFF,TGTGCCAGTAGTAACGACAGGGGAGGTGGAAAACTGTTTTTT
-,TRBV5-1,TRBJ2-1,-,CASSFREPYNEQFF,TGCGCCAGCAGCTTTCGGGAGCCGTACAATGAGCAGTTCTTC
-,TRBV27,TRBJ2-2,TRBD2,CASSFSYPSGLAVSTGELFF,TGTGCCAGCAGTTTTTCTTATCCCAGCGGACTAGCTGTGAGCACCGGGGAGCTGTTTTTT
few,TRBV15,TRBJ1-1,TRBD1,CATSRGQGTEAFF,TGTGCCACCAGCAGAGGACAGGGCACTGAAGCTTTCTTT
-,TRBV27,TRBJ1-2,TRBD1,CASSLIGQGKGHYGYTF,TGTGCCAGCAGTTTGATAGGACAGGGTAAGGGACACTATGGCTACACCTTC
-,TRBV29-1,TRBJ1-1,-,CSVEYRVGDTEAFF,TGCAGCGTTGAATACAGGGTTGGGGACACTGAAGCTTTCTTT
-,TRBV5-4,TRBJ1-2,-,CASRSTGLDGYTF,TGTGCCAGCAGGTCGACAGGACTGGATGGCTACACCTTC
-,TRBV5-1,TRBJ2-1,-,CASSVGLIGEQFF,TGCGCCAGCAGCGTGGGATTAATTGGGGAGCAGTTCTTC
-,TRBV4-2,TRBJ2-1,TRBD2,CASSQLGAGVSYNEQFF,TGTGCCAGCAGCCAACTTGGGGCGGGAGTCTCCTACAATGAGCAGTTCTTC
-,TRBV11-1,TRBJ2-7,-,CASSLGVSSYEQYF,TGTGCCAGCAGCTTAGGTGTCAGTTCCTACGAGCAGTACTTC
few,TRBV6-5,TRBJ2-7,-,CASSYRQGGYEQYF,TGTGCCAGCAGTTACAGACAGGGAGGCTACGAGCAGTACTTC
-,TRBV9,TRBJ2-7,-,CASSVPPYEQYF,TGTGCCAGCAGCGTACCTCCCTACGAGCAGTACTTC